This T cell receptor (beta chain) was sequenced in a study of blood T cell repertoires in COVID-19. For the study at large: Donors in the United States, Italy and Spain gave samples during acute or convalescent COVID-19. Sources were T cells, B-cell-depleted T cells, or PBMCs; the material itself was cDNA or gDNA.

This CDR3 is 14 amino acids long. How the authors handled the data: Reference gene primer amplification in the assay estimated nucleated cell counts. Profiled with immunoSEQ multiplex PCR; TCRdb holds only in-frame clones, not every one. For V, J and clone size, that table is used; D and trimming come from the DNA. The sample records roughly 220,000 clones, approximately 81% being singletons. The TCR originated in a man aged 30 to 45 with active or convalescent COVID-19. The chain combines TRBV21-1 with TRBJ1-1. TRBV21-1 is noted as a pseudogene. The specimen sequenced was peripheral blood. The CDR3 DNA follows: TGTGCCAGCAGCAGAGCCGGGTCGAACACTGAAGCTTTCTTT. This sequence encodes CASSRAGSNTEAFF.